Following are 30 T cell receptor beta chains from one sample sequenced in a study of T-cell memory formation after mild COVID-19. From the 5' RACE reads, TCRdb called clonotypes with MiXCR, one entry per CDR3 protein. Of 400,000 or so distinct CDR3 sequences listed, roughly 21% are singletons. The material sequenced was PBMCs or a T cell subset sorted from them (not recorded which). All receptors derive from an adult woman who had mild COVID-19 (a few samples of this study predate the infection). Cell type and time point are not known.

This clonotype was detected ten times or more. The V and J genes are TRBV4-2 and TRBJ2-7; tentative D call: TRBD2 (5 bases). V was pared by 2 bases and J by 0 bases, with 11 bases between. Germline loops: CDR1 LGHNA, CDR2 YNFKEQ. CDR3 size: 15 residues. CDR3: CASSQIHGDSYEQYF. DNA for the CDR3: TGTGCCAGCAGCCAAATCCACGGGGACTCCTACGAGCAGTACTTC.

The CDR3 is CSARGGIAGSQETQYF. DNA of the CDR3: TGCAGTGCTAGAGGGGGGATAGCGGGGAGCCAAGAGACCCAGTACTTC. This rearrangement joins TRBV20-1 to TRBJ2-5; 8 bases are a match to TRBD2. CDR1 is DFQATT, CDR2 SNEGSKA, per germline (reference sequence). This CDR3 is built from 16 residues. V shed 1 base, J shed 1 base, and the junction held 8 bases outside the gene matches.

This clonotype was observed a handful of times. V gene TRBV7-3 combines with J gene TRBJ2-3; the D gene could be TRBD1 or TRBD2 (5 bases each). CDR1 and CDR2 (germline): SGHTA, FQGTGA. This CDR3 is 13 amino acids long. Trimming left V 5 bases short and J 2 bases short, with 8 bases between. The chain's CDR3 is CASSGGFTDTQYF. For the CDR3, the DNA is TGTGCCAGCAGCGGGGGTTTCACAGATACGCAGTATTTT.

There are a few counts of this clonotype. The chain couples TRBV5-1 to TRBJ2-1; 13 nucleotides align to TRBD2. The germline V gene encodes CDR1 SGHRS and CDR2 YFSETQ. This CDR3 comprises 15 residues. Trimming took 10 bases from V and 7 from J; bases not matched to a gene: 11. The CDR3 spells CASTLLAGGLNEQFF. The CDR3 DNA reads as TGCGCCTCGACCCTACTAGCGGGGGGGCTTAATGAGCAGTTCTTC.

CDR3 residues: CATSRAGGTEAFF. CDR3 sequence (DNA): TGTGCCACCAGCAGAGCGGGAGGCACTGAAGCTTTCTTT. This chain joins TRBV15 and TRBJ1-1; D remains ambiguous. The CDR3 has 13 residues. The V gene lost 1 base and the J gene lost 4 bases, with 7 bases spanning the gap. Germline V gives CDR1 LNHNV, CDR2 YYDKDF (reference sequence).

This clonotype was recorded a few times. This chain links TRBV3-1 with TRBJ2-1; tentatively, D is TRBD2 (5 bases). The ends were cut back, 0 bases at V and 10 bases at J, with 22 bases in the middle. The CDR3 covers 17 residues. The germline gives CDR1 LGHDT, CDR2 YNNKEL (reference sequence). The CDR3 DNA follows: TGTGCCAGCAGCCAAGACCCCCGACTACCGGACTGGGAAGAGCAGTTCTTC. Encoded protein: CASSQDPRLPDWEEQFF.

The chain links TRBV10-2 to TRBJ2-4; tentative D call: TRBD1 (6 bases). The germline gives CDR1 WSHSY, CDR2 SAAADI. The CDR3 spans 16 residues. V lost 6 bases, J lost 4 bases, and 19 bases lay in between. In DNA form, the CDR3 reads TGCGCCAGCAGCTTTACTGGACAGAGCCTGAAAAACATTCAGTACTTC. It is translated as CASSFTGQSLKNIQYF.

This clonotype was seen only once. The chain carries TRBV7-9 and TRBJ1-5, with 10 bases that match TRBD1. V lost 3 bases and J lost 0; bases outside the gene matches: 11. This CDR3 comprises 19 residues. Germline V gene lookup returns CDR1 SEHNR and CDR2 FQNEAQ (reference sequence). CDR3 DNA: TGTGCCAGCAGCTTCGTGGGGGGAAGACAGGGGGCTAGCAATCAGCCCCAGCATTTT. This gives the protein CASSFVGGRQGASNQPQHF.

The rearrangement uses TRBV6-5 and TRBJ2-3; 8 nucleotides match TRBD2. The V and J ends lost 2 bases and 0 bases, in that order; junction bases with no gene match: 7. CDR1 MNHEY and CDR2 SVGAGI come from the germline V gene. This CDR3 comprises 17 residues. The CDR3 loop is CASSYRPSGLSTDTQYF. The CDR3 DNA is TGTGCCAGCAGTTACCGACCTAGCGGGCTAAGCACAGATACGCAGTATTTT.

This sequence joins TRBV12-3 or TRBV12-4 and TRBJ2-1, with TRBD1 identical over 8 bases. CDR3 length: 15 amino acids. The V and J ends lost 1 base and 5 bases, in that order; junction bases with no gene match: 4. The chain's CDR3 is CASSLVQGGNNEQFF. The CDR3 DNA reads TGTGCCAGCAGTTTAGTACAGGGGGGTAACAATGAGCAGTTCTTC.

This clonotype has at least ten counts. The chain has TRBV5-1 and TRBJ1-2; weak D call: TRBD1 (5 bases). Germline CDR1 reads SGHRS; CDR2 reads YFSETQ. Trimming took off 0 bases at V and 4 bases at J, with 10 bases between the two ends. The CDR3 length is 14 residues. The CDR3 sequence: CASSLAGAGYGYTF. DNA of the CDR3: TGCGCCAGCAGCTTGGCCGGGGCGGGCTATGGCTACACCTTC.

The CDR3 bases are TGTGCCAGCAGTTTGGGGGCCCCTTCTGCCCTCCACTTT. This encodes CASSLGAPSALHF. This chain uses TRBV12-3 or TRBV12-4 with TRBJ1-6; D is perhaps TRBD1 (6 bases). The ends were cut back, 3 bases at V and 14 bases at J, with 14 bases in the middle. The CDR3 contains 13 residues.

Only a few counts were recorded for this clonotype. The CDR3, as DNA: TGTGCCAGCAGCCCCAGTTCTGGCTCCCGGGGGGCCCAGTACTTC. Protein product: CASSPSSGSRGAQYF. This sequence joins TRBV7-9 and TRBJ2-5; TRBD2 matches 7 bases. V dropped 5 bases and J dropped 9; count of bases not matched to a gene: 15. The length of the CDR3 is 15 residues. Germline V gene sequence: CDR1 SEHNR, CDR2 FQNEAQ (reference sequence).

The table lists this clonotype with a few counts. The CDR3 DNA is TGCAGCGACGGGCAGGTTGACGGCTACACCTTC. It translates to CSDGQVDGYTF. V and J are TRBV29-1 and TRBJ1-2; no firm D call. V dropped 7 bases and J dropped 8 bases, with 14 bases sitting between them. Looked up from germline, CDR1 is SQVTM and CDR2 is ANQGSEA. The CDR3 loop spans 11 amino acids.

This clonotype was seen a few times. The gene calls are TRBV29-1 and TRBJ2-5; 7 bases are shared with TRBD1. J lost 3 bases, V lost 7 bases, and 14 bases had no gene match. Germline assignment: CDR1 SQVTM and CDR2 ANQGSEA. This CDR3 has 15 amino acids. In DNA form, the CDR3 reads TGCAGCGCCGGTAGGCCAGGGGGTCACAAAGAGACCCAGTACTTC. Protein sequence: CSAGRPGGHKETQYF.

This chain connects TRBV7-2 to TRBJ1-3; TRBD1 matches at 9 bases. The CDR3 sequence is 16 residues long. J lost 1 base, V lost 2 bases, and 3 bases had no gene match. Germline assignment: CDR1 SGHTA and CDR2 FQGNSA. The CDR3 coding sequence is TGTGCCAGCAGCTTAAGGGGACAGGGATCTGGAAACACCATATATTTT. Amino acids: CASSLRGQGSGNTIYF.

This chain connects TRBV6-5 to TRBJ2-6; 12 nucleotides match TRBD1. Germline V gene lookup returns CDR1 MNHEY and CDR2 SVGAGI. The CDR3 sequence is 20 residues long. V was clipped by 7 bases and J by 4 bases; unmatched bases: 17. The CDR3 region has the DNA TGTGCCAGCACCACACTATTACCGGGACAGGGGGCGCGAGGGGCCAACGTCCTGACTTTC. Protein: CASTTLLPGQGARGANVLTF.

J is TRBJ1-1 and V is TRBV12-3 or TRBV12-4; unclear D gene. The CDR3 is made up of 13 amino acids. V was pared by 5 bases and J by 0 bases, with 7 bases between. Here the CDR3 reads CASSAQVNTEAFF. CDR3 sequence (DNA): TGTGCCAGCAGTGCTCAGGTGAACACTGAAGCTTTCTTT.

The chain combines TRBV11-2 with TRBJ2-1, with D possibly TRBD2 on 6 matching bases. This CDR3 is 12 amino acids long. Germline values: CDR1 SGHAT, CDR2 FQNNGV. V was pared by 2 bases and J by 12 bases, with 11 bases between. As DNA, the CDR3 is TGTGCCAGCAGCTTATTAGGGACTTCGCAGTTCTTC. Protein product: CASSLLGTSQFF.

This clonotype occurred many times. The rearrangement joins TRBV10-3 to TRBJ2-7; possible D gene TRBD1, 5 bases. From germline, CDR1 is ENHRY and CDR2 SYGVKD. This CDR3 region has 14 residues. V lost 5 bases to trimming and J lost 0 bases, with 11 bases between them. The CDR3 coding sequence is TGTGCCATCAGTAGTATCGACAGCTCCTACGAGCAGTACTTC. This sequence encodes CAISSIDSSYEQYF.

This chain connects TRBV20-1 to TRBJ2-1; 14 nucleotides match TRBD2. Germline loops: CDR1 DFQATT, CDR2 SNEGSKA (reference sequence). The CDR3 length is 15 residues. V gave up 6 bases and J gave up 9 bases; unmatched junction bases: 10. CDR3 in amino acids: CSAYTGTSGGGEQFF. The DNA for the CDR3 is TGCAGTGCATACACCGGGACTAGCGGGGGAGGTGAGCAGTTCTTC.

This rearrangement joins TRBV6-5 to TRBJ1-1, with D possibly matching TRBD1 (5 bases). The CDR3 is 14 residues long. Germline-derived CDR1 and CDR2 are MNHEY and SVGAGI. V shed 2 bases and J shed 8 bases, with 15 bases lying between them. CDR3 sequence (DNA): TGTGCCAGCAGTTACGTTGGTGGGACCGGGGAAGCTTTCTTT. Translated: CASSYVGGTGEAFF.

CDR3 sequence: CASSEWGGQPQHF. The DNA of the CDR3 is TGTGCCAGCAGTGAATGGGGGGGGCAGCCCCAGCATTTT. The chain has TRBV2 and TRBJ1-5; weak D call: TRBD1 (5 bases). Per germline, CDR1 SNHLY and CDR2 FYNNEI. The CDR3 totals 13 residues. Trimming removed 2 bases at V and 7 bases at J, with 9 bases between.

This clonotype was recorded only once. The chain joins TRBV10-3 to TRBJ1-4; D ambiguous. Trimming took 9 bases from V and 0 from J, leaving 11 bases between them. This CDR3 comprises 14 residues. CDR1 is ENHRY and CDR2 is SYGVKD in the germline V gene. CDR3 amino acids: CAISTSATNEKLFF. The CDR3 DNA follows: TGTGCCATAAGTACGTCTGCAACTAATGAAAAACTGTTTTTT.

The CDR3 DNA reads TGTGCCACCAGTGATCCGGGGGTCCCCAATGAGCAGTTCTTC. It yields the protein CATSDPGVPNEQFF. This sequence joins TRBV24-1 and TRBJ2-1, with D maybe TRBD2 (6 bases). This CDR3 has 14 amino acids. The V and J ends lost 3 bases and 6 bases respectively, with 11 bases between them. Germline V CDR1 and CDR2: KGHDR, SFDVKD.

The gene calls are TRBV30 and TRBJ2-7; 8 bases fit TRBD1. Germline loops: CDR1 GTSNPN, CDR2 SVGIG (reference sequence). The CDR3 contains 13 residues. The trim removed 6 bases at V and 4 bases at J, leaving 8 bases unmatched. The CDR3 coding sequence is TGTGCCTGCGCCCGACAGGGGTTGTACGAGCAGTACTTC. It is translated as CACARQGLYEQYF.

This clonotype was observed a handful of times. V gene TRBV5-1 combines with J gene TRBJ1-1; D may be TRBD1 (5 bases). V lost 0 bases and J lost 0, with 9 bases in between. Germline V gene data show CDR1 as SGHRS and CDR2 as YFSETQ. CDR3 size: 15 residues. The CDR3 reads CASSLAPGLNTEAFF. As DNA, the CDR3 is TGCGCCAGCAGCTTGGCTCCAGGGCTGAACACTGAAGCTTTCTTT.

This clonotype was detected a few times. This chain joins TRBV6-2 or TRBV6-3 and TRBJ1-5; TRBD1 matches 9 bases. Germline lookup yields CDR1 MNHEY and CDR2 SVGEGT. This CDR3 has 15 residues. After removal of 9 bases from V and 4 bases from J, the junction contained 10 bases not matched to a gene. CDR3 residues: CASYPTGTGNQPQHF. CDR3 nucleotides: TGTGCCAGTTACCCAACCGGGACAGGGAATCAGCCCCAGCATTTT.

The chain carries TRBV5-1 and TRBJ2-3, with TRBD1 matching over 12 bases. V lost 3 bases to trimming and J lost 6 bases; unmatched junction nucleotides: 11. CDR1 and CDR2 from the germline V gene are SGHRS and YFSETQ. This CDR3 region has 17 residues. The CDR3 loop reads CASSSNYPGQGADTQYF. In nucleotides, the CDR3 is TGCGCCAGCAGCTCTAACTACCCGGGACAGGGGGCGGATACGCAGTATTTT.

The rearrangement joins TRBV9 to TRBJ1-4, with D possibly matching TRBD1 (5 bases). CDR1 and CDR2 from the germline V gene are SGDLS and YYNGEE. The CDR3 covers 15 residues. Deletions cut 3 bases from V and 6 bases from J, with 15 bases between. This CDR3 reads CASSAPPGGDEKLFF. Written as DNA, the CDR3 is TGTGCCAGCAGCGCCCCTCCGGGGGGGGATGAAAAACTGTTTTTT.